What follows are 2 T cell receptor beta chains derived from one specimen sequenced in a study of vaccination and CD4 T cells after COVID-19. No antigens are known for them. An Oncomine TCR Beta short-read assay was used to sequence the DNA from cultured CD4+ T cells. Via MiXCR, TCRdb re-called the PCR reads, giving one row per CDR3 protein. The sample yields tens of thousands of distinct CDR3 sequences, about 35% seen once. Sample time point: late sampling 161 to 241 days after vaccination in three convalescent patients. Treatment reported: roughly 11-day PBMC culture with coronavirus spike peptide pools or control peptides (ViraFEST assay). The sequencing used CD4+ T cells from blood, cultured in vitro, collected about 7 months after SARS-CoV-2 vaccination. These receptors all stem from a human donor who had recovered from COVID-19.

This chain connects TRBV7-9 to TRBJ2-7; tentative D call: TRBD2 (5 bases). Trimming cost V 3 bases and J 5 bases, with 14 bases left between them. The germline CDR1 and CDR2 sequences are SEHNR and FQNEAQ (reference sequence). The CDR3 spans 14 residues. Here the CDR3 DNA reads TGTGCCAGCAGCTTGAGCGGATCCTATGACGAGCAGTACTTC. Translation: CASSLSGSYDEQYF.

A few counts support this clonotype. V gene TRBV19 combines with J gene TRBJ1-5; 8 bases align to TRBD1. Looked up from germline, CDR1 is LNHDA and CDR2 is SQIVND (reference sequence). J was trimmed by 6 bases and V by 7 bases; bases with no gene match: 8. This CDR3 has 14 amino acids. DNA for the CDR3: TGTGCCAGTACCCGGACAGGGCTGGGTCAGCCCCAGCATTTT. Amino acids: CASTRTGLGQPQHF.